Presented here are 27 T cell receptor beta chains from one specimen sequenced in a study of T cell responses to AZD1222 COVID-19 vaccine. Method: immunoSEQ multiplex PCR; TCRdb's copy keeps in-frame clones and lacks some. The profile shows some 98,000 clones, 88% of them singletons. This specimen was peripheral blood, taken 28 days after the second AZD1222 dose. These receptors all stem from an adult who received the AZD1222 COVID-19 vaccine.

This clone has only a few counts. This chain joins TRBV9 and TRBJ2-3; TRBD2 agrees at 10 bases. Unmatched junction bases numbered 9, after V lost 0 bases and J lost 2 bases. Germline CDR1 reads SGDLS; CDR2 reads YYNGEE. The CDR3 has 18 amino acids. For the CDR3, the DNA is TGTGCCAGCAGCGTAGGGCTAGCGGGAGTTGGGGCCACAGATACGCAGTATTTT. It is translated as CASSVGLAGVGATDTQYF.

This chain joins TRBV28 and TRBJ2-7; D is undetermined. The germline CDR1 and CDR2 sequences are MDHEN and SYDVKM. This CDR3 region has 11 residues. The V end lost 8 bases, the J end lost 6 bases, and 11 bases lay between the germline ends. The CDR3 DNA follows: TGTGCCAGCGGCTCAGTGCGCGAGCAGTACTTC. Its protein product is CASGSVREQYF.

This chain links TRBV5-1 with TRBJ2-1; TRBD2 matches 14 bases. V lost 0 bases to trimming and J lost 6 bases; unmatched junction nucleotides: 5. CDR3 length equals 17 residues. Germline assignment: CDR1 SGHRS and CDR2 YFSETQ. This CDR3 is CASSLGTSGRIANEQFF. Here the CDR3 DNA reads TGCGCCAGCAGCTTGGGGACTAGCGGGAGGATTGCCAATGAGCAGTTCTTC.

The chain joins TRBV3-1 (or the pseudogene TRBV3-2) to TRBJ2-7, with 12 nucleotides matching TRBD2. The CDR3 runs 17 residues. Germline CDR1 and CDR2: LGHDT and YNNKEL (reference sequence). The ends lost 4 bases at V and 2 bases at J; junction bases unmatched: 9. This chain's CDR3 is CASSRFGTSGLAYEQYF. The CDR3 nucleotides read TGTGCCAGCAGCCGTTTTGGGACTAGCGGGCTCGCCTACGAGCAGTACTTC.

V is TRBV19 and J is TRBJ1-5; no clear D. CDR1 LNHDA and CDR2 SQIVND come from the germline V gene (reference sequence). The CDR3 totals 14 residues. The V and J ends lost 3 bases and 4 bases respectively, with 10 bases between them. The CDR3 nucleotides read TGTGCCAGTAGTATGAGGGAGCAGAATCAGCCCCAGCATTTT. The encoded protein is CASSMREQNQPQHF. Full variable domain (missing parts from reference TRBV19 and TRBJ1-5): DGGITQSPKYLFRKEGQNVTLSCEQNLNHDAMYWYRQDPGQGLRLIYYSQIVNDFQKGDIAEGYSVSREKKESFPLTVTSAQKNPTAFYLCASSMREQNQPQHFGDGTRLSIL.

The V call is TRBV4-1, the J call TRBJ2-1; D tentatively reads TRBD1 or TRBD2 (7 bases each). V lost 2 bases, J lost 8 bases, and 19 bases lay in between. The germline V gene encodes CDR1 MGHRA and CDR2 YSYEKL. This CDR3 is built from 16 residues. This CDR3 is CASSQLQGEGRDEQFF. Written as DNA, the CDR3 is TGCGCCAGCAGCCAACTTCAGGGGGAGGGCCGGGATGAGCAGTTCTTC.

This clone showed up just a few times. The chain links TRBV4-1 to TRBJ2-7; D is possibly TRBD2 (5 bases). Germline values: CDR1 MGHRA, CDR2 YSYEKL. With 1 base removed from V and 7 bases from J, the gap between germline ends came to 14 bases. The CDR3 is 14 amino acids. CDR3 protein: CASSQVSGSSEQYF. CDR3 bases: TGCGCCAGCAGCCAAGTATCGGGAAGTTCGGAGCAGTACTTC.

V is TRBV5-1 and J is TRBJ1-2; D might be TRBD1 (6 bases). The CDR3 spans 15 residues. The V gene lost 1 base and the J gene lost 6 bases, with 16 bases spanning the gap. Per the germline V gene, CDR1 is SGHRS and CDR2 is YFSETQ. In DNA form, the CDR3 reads TGCGCCAGCAGCTTGATATCAGGGGATATGAATGGCTACACCTTC. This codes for CASSLISGDMNGYTF.

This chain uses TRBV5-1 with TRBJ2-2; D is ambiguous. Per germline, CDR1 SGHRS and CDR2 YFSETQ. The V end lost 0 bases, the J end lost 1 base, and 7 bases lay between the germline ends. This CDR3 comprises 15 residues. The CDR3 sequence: CASSLVAENTGELFF. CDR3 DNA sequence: TGCGCCAGCAGCTTGGTGGCAGAGAACACCGGGGAGCTGTTTTTT.

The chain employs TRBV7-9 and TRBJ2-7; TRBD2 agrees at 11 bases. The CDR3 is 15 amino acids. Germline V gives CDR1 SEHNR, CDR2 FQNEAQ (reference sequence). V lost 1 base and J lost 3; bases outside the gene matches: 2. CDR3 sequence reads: CASSLVTSGSYEQYF. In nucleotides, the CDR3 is TGTGCCAGCAGCTTAGTTACTAGCGGGAGCTACGAGCAGTACTTC.

This chain's CDR3 is CASSPNSKGQTEAFF. Here the CDR3 DNA reads TGTGCCAGCTCACCCAATTCTAAGGGGCAAACTGAAGCTTTCTTT. The gene calls are TRBV18 and TRBJ1-1; D possibly corresponds to TRBD1 (5 bases). The length of the CDR3 is 15 residues. With 3 bases removed from V and 5 bases from J, the gap between germline ends came to 16 bases. Germline lookup yields CDR1 KGHSH and CDR2 LQKENI.

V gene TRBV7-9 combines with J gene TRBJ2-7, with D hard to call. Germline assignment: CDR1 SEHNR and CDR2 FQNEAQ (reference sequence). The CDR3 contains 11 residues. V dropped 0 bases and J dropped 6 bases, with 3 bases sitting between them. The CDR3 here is CASSLAFEQYF. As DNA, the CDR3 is TGTGCCAGCAGCTTAGCTTTCGAGCAGTACTTC.

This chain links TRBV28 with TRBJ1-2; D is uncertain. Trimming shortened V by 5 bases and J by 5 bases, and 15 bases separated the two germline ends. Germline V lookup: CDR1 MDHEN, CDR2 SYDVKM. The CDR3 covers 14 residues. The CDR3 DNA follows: TGTGCCAGCAGTCCCCATGAGGGTTGGTATGGCTACACCTTC. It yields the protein CASSPHEGWYGYTF.

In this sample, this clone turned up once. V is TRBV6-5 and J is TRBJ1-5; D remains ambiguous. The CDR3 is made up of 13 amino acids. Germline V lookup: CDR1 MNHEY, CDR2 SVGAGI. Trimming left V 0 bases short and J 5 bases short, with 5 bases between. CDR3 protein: CASSYSRDQPQHF. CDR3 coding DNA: TGTGCCAGCAGTTACTCACGAGATCAGCCCCAGCATTTT.

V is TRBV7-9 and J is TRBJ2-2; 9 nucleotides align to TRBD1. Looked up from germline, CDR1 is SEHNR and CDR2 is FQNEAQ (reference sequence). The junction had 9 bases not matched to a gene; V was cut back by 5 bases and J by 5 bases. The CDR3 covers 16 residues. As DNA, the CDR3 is TGTGCCAGCAGCCTCGGACAGGGGTTCGATACCGGGGAGCTGTTTTTT. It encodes CASSLGQGFDTGELFF. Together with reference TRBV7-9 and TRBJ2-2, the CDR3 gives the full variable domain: DTGVSQNPRHKITKRGQNVTFRCDPISEHNRLYWYRQTLGQGPEFLTYFQNEAQLEKSRLLSDRFSAERPKGSFSTLEIQRTEQGDSAMYLCASSLGQGFDTGELFFGEGSRLTVL.

In DNA form, the CDR3 reads TGTGCCAGCAGCTTTACAGGGATCTCCTACGAGCAGTACTTC. It translates to CASSFTGISYEQYF. The chain is built from TRBV11-2 and TRBJ2-7, with D possibly being TRBD1 (6 bases). This CDR3 spans 14 amino acids. The germline gives CDR1 SGHAT, CDR2 FQNNGV. V lost 3 bases and J lost 0, with 9 bases in between.

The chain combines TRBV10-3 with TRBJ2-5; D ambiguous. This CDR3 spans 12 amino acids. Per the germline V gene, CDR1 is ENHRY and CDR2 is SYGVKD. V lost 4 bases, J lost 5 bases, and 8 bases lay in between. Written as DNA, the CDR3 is TGTGCCATCAGTGCATCACCGGAGACCCAGTACTTC. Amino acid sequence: CAISASPETQYF.

The CDR3 region has the DNA TGCGCCAGTACTACAGGGATCTCTGGAAACACCATATATTTT. Translating gives CASTTGISGNTIYF. V is TRBV5-1 and J is TRBJ1-3; tentatively, D is TRBD1 (6 bases). The V end lost 8 bases, the J end lost 0 bases, and 12 bases lay between the germline ends. Germline V gene sequence: CDR1 SGHRS, CDR2 YFSETQ. CDR3 length: 14 amino acids. Looking up the rest from reference TRBV5-1 and TRBJ1-3 gives the full variable domain: KAGVTQTPRYLIKTRGQQVTLSCSPISGHRSVSWYQQTPGQGLQFLFEYFSETQRNKGNFPGRFSGRQFSNSRSEMNVSTLELGDSALYLCASTTGISGNTIYFGEGSWLTVV.

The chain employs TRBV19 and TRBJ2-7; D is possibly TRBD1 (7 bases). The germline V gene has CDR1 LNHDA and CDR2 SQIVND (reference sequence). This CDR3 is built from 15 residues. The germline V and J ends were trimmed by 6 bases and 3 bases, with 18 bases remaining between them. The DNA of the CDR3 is TGTGCCAGTAGCGGACGCGGGACAGAAGACTACGAGCAGTACTTC. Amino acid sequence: CASSGRGTEDYEQYF.

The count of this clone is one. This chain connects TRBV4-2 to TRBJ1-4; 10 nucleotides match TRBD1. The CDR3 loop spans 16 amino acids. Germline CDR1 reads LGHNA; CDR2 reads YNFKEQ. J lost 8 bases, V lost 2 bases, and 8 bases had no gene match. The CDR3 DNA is TGTGCCAGCAGCCAACCCACCGGACAGGGGGGCGAAAAACTGTTTTTT. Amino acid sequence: CASSQPTGQGGEKLFF.

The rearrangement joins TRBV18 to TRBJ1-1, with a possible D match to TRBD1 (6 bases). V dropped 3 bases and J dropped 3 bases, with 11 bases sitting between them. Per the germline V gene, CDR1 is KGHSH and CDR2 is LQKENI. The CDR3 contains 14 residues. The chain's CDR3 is CASSPQGPDTEAFF. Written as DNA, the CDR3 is TGTGCCAGCTCACCCCAGGGGCCAGACACTGAAGCTTTCTTT.

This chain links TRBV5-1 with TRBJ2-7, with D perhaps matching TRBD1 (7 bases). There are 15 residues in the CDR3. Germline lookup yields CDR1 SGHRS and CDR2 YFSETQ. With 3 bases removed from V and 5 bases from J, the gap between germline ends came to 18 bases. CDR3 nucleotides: TGCGCCAGCAGCTCACGACAGGGACTTTGGCACGAGCAGTACTTC. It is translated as CASSSRQGLWHEQYF.

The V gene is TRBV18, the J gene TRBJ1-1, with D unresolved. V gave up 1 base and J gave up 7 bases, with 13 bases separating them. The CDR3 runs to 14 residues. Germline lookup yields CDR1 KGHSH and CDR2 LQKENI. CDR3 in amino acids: CASSPRNTAREAFF. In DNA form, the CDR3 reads TGTGCCAGCTCACCACGTAACACAGCTCGTGAAGCTTTCTTT. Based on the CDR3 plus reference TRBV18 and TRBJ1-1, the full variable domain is NAGVMQNPRHLVRRRGQEARLRCSPMKGHSHVYWYRQLPEEGLKFMVYLQKENIIDESGMPKERFSAEFPKEGPSILRIQQVVRGDSAAYFCASSPRNTAREAFFGQGTRLTVV.

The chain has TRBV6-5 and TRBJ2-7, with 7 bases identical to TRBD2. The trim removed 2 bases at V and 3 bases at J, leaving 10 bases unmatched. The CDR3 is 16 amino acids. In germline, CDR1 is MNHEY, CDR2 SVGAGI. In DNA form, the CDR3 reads TGTGCCAGCAGTTACCAACTGACTAGCCCAGACTACGAGCAGTACTTC. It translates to CASSYQLTSPDYEQYF.

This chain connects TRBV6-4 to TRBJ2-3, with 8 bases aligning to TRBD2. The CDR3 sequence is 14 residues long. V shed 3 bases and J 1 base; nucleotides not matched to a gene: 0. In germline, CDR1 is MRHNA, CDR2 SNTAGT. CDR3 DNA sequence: TGTGCCAGCAGTGAAGCGGGAGGCACAGATACGCAGTATTTT. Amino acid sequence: CASSEAGGTDTQYF.

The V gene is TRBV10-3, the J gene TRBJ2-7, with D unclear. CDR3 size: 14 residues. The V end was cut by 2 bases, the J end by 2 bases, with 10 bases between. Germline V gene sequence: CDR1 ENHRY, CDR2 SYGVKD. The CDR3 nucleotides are TGTGCCATCAGTGAGGGTAGGGCCGCCTACGAGCAGTACTTC. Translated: CAISEGRAAYEQYF.

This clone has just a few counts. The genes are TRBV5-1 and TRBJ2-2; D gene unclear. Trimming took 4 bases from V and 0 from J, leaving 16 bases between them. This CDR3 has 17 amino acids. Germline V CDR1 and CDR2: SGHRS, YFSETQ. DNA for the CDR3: TGCGCCAGCAGCCACTCGGGTCAATCCACGAACACCGGGGAGCTGTTTTTT. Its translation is CASSHSGQSTNTGELFF.